This TCR beta chain was captured by sequencing in a study of shared clonotypes between healthy human individuals. Study-level findings and limits: Sharing across a few donors was seen in 4.5% to 6.5% of naive CD4 clonotypes.

Germline V gene sequence: CDR1 SNHLY, CDR2 FYNNEI. This CDR3 contains 14 residues. V was clipped by 6 bases and J by 0 bases; unmatched bases: 1. As for this clone: Antigen unknown.

Healthy HIV-negative adults with no recent acute infections or vaccinations were recruited as donors. A CD45RA+ naive subset and a CD45RA-negative memory subset were split from CD4+ cells. Approximately 200 ng DNA, around 30,000 T cell genomes, went into each sorted-subset replicate PCR. Some clones are missing from TCRdb's copy, which holds only in-frame ones; the method was immunoSEQ multiplex PCR. The top ten clones hold roughly 0.36% of a sample with 2 million to 2.5 million clones, 85% to 95% of them seen once. The TCR comes from a man younger than 35 in good health. Some clones in this sample may be carry-over from other donors' samples. The sequenced sample consisted of naive CD4+ T cells from PBMCs. The subset is: CD45RA+ positively selected. The gene calls are TRBV2 and TRBJ2-2, with 7 bases identical to TRBD1. In nucleotides, the CDR3 is TGTGCCAGCAGACAGGGGACGAACACCGGGGAGCTGTTTTTT. This gives the protein CASRQGTNTGELFF.